This record covers a single T cell receptor (beta chain). This sample is part of a study of beta chain features in type 1 diabetes. Since all of the isolated RNA was reverse transcribed, expressed TCRB transcripts were what got sequenced. TCRdb's copy holds only in-frame clones and misses some; the assay was immunoSEQ multiplex PCR. Found here are tens of thousands of clones, around 60% of them singletons; the top ten hold 2%. Germline-derived CDR1 and CDR2 are SGHNT and YYREEE (reference sequence). The CDR3 has 14 amino acids. Deletions cut 1 base from V and 2 bases from J, with 10 bases between. Sequenced input: Tregs from blood. The chain uses TRBV5-4 and TRBJ2-7, with D tentatively TRBD1 (5 bases). The source is a woman in her twenties or thirties in good health. The CDR3, as DNA: TGTGCCAGCAGCTTGCCAGGGCCGGCCTACGAGCAGTACTTC. It specifies CASSLPGPAYEQYF.